This entry lists 4 T cell receptor beta chains sequenced from one sample in a study of blood T cell repertoires in COVID-19 (dated by TCRdb to 2020 to 2022). Library preparation employed the immunoSEQ multiplex PCR assay. What TCRdb holds here is the immuneACCESS table cut down to in-frame rearrangements. Part of the clones is not present; checked against another copy, under half of the missing clones reflect an unresolved V gene, and the others are unexplained. The sample has roughly 34,000 clones on record, roughly 90% of them singletons. Of the sample, approximately 41% falls within the top ten clones. Sequencing was done on a sample of peripheral blood. These receptors all come from a man in his 60s with active or convalescent COVID-19.

The rearrangement joins TRBV18 to TRBJ1-2; no firm D call. The CDR3 is 14 amino acids. Germline lookup yields CDR1 KGHSH and CDR2 LQKENI. The V end lost 5 bases, the J end lost 6 bases, and 16 bases lay between the germline ends. CDR3 DNA: TGTGCCAGCTCAGTTTCGGGGTTGAGGGATGGCTACACCTTC. Residues: CASSVSGLRDGYTF.

This chain joins TRBV7-2 and TRBJ2-1, with 10 nucleotides matching TRBD2. The trim removed 5 bases at V and 5 bases at J, leaving 9 bases unmatched. The CDR3 sequence is 16 residues long. CDR1 and CDR2 (germline): SGHTA, FQGNSA. CDR3 amino acids: CASSLLAGVPHNEQFF. The CDR3, as DNA: TGTGCCAGCAGCCTCCTAGCGGGGGTCCCGCACAATGAGCAGTTCTTC.

The chain carries TRBV10-3 and TRBJ1-1; D is unclear. Trimming stripped 6 bases from V and 0 bases from J, with 8 bases between. CDR1 ENHRY and CDR2 SYGVKD come from the germline V gene. The CDR3 consists of 13 residues. CDR3 sequence (DNA): TGTGCCATCAGACCAGGATTGAACACTGAAGCTTTCTTT. It translates to CAIRPGLNTEAFF.

J is TRBJ1-4 and V is TRBV11-1; D ambiguous. Germline V lookup: CDR1 SGHAT, CDR2 FQDESV (reference sequence). Trimming removed 5 bases from V and 0 bases from J, with 10 bases in between. The CDR3 runs to 15 residues. DNA for the CDR3: TGTGCCAGCAGCCCCGGGCGGGCAACTAATGAAAAACTGTTTTTT. Translation gives CASSPGRATNEKLFF. The full variable domain, in which reference TRBV11-1 and TRBJ1-4 provide the parts outside the CDR3, is EAEVAQSPRYKITEKSQAVAFWCDPISGHATLYWYRQILGQGPELLVQFQDESVVDDSQLPKDRFSAERLKGVDSTLKIQPAELGDSAMYLCASSPGRATNEKLFFGSGTQLSVL.